These T cell receptor beta chains were read from a single sample in a study of T cells after yellow fever vaccination. TCRdb fed the 5' RACE reads into MiXCR, producing one record per CDR3 protein. The sample records roughly 500,000 distinct CDR3 sequences, 15% to 20% being singletons. Sequences were derived from PBMCs, sampled 15 days after the yellow fever booster vaccination. These receptors all stem from a man in his thirties or forties who received the YFV17D yellow fever vaccine. Each CDR3 is given with its conserved first and last residue. D genes are given only for firm matches. Clone size is not always given. Where it is, it says once, few, many or a class for expanded clones.

D: TRBD1
J: TRBJ2-1
size: few
V: TRBV29-1
DNA: TGCAGCGACGACAGGGTGGTAGGCGAGCAGTTCTTC
CDR3: CSDDRVVGEQFF

D: NA
J: TRBJ2-7
size: NA
V: TRBV7-6
DNA: TGTGCCAGCAGCGTAAGACGGGGCTACGAGCAGTACTTC
CDR3: CASSVRRGYEQYF

D: TRBD2
J: TRBJ2-1
size: NA
V: TRBV6-1
DNA: TGTGCCAGCAGTGAAGCCCGAAGCGGGATTTCCTACAATGAGCAGTTCTTC
CDR3: CASSEARSGISYNEQFF

D: NA
J: TRBJ1-1
size: NA
V: TRBV3-1
DNA: TGTGCCAGCAGCCATTTTTCAAGGAACACTGAAGCTTTCTTT
CDR3: CASSHFSRNTEAFF

D: NA
J: TRBJ2-4
size: NA
V: TRBV12-3/TRBV12-4
DNA: TGTGCCAGCAGCTTCTCCGGGACTGGGCTAGAAATTTACTTC
CDR3: CASSFSGTGLEIYF

D: TRBD2
J: TRBJ2-2
size: few
V: TRBV11-2
DNA: TGTGCCAGCAGCTTTTTACTAGCGGGGGGAGGCGGGGAGCTGTTTTTT
CDR3: CASSFLLAGGGGELFF

D: TRBD1
J: TRBJ2-4
size: few
V: TRBV28
DNA: TGTGCCAGCAGTCCACTCGACAGGGGAAACATTCAGTACTTC
CDR3: CASSPLDRGNIQYF

D: NA
J: TRBJ2-7
size: NA
V: TRBV3-1
DNA: TGTGCCAGCCGGGACCCACACTACGAGCAGTACTTC
CDR3: CASRDPHYEQYF

D: TRBD2
J: TRBJ2-7
size: NA
V: TRBV28
DNA: TGTGCCAGCAGTTCGGGGACTACCCCTGGTGAGCAGTACTTC
CDR3: CASSSGTTPGEQYF

D: NA
J: TRBJ1-4
size: few
V: TRBV7-9
DNA: TGTGCCAGCAGCGCCCCGGTCGTCACTGAAAAACTGTTTTTT
CDR3: CASSAPVVTEKLFF

D: NA
J: TRBJ2-1
size: few
V: TRBV5-5
DNA: TGTGCCAGCAGTCAGACTGGTAGCGGTTACAATGAGCAGTTCTTC
CDR3: CASSQTGSGYNEQFF

D: NA
J: TRBJ2-1
size: NA
V: TRBV7-6
DNA: TGTGCCAGCAGCTTGGAGGGTCGGGATCCACTTCAAAAGAACAATGAGCAGTTCTTC
CDR3: CASSLEGRDPLQKNNEQFF

D: NA
J: TRBJ2-5
size: few
V: TRBV18
DNA: TGTGCCAGCTCAACCGGGACTGGAGAGACCCAGTACTTC
CDR3: CASSTGTGETQYF

D: NA
J: TRBJ2-5
size: NA
V: TRBV6-6
DNA: TGTGCCAGCAGCAACAACAGGGTAGAGACCCAGTACTTC
CDR3: CASSNNRVETQYF

D: NA
J: TRBJ2-1
size: NA
V: TRBV5-1
DNA: TGCGCCAGTTACACACAGGGGGGGGTAGGTCGTGAGCAGTTCTTC
CDR3: CASYTQGGVGREQFF

D: TRBD2
J: TRBJ2-7
size: NA
V: TRBV15
DNA: TGTGCCACCAGCAGAGATCGGACTAGCGGGAGTTACGAGCAGTACTTC
CDR3: CATSRDRTSGSYEQYF

D: TRBD2
J: TRBJ2-1
size: NA
V: TRBV5-1
DNA: TGCGCCAGCAGCTTGGAGGGGGTAGCGGGAGGATATGAGCAGTTCTTC
CDR3: CASSLEGVAGGYEQFF

D: NA
J: TRBJ2-1
size: NA
V: TRBV6-2/TRBV6-3
DNA: TGTGCCAGCACACAGGGCACGAATGAGCAGTTCTTC
CDR3: CASTQGTNEQFF

D: NA
J: TRBJ2-2
size: NA
V: TRBV9
DNA: TGTGCCAGCAGCGTAGCTGGGGTAGTCTGGAACACCGGGGAGCTGTTTTTT
CDR3: CASSVAGVVWNTGELFF

D: TRBD1
J: TRBJ2-3
size: NA
V: TRBV4-3
DNA: TGCGCCAGCAGCCAAGGATTCGTGGGACAGGGGTTGGATACGCAGTATTTT
CDR3: CASSQGFVGQGLDTQYF

D: NA
J: TRBJ2-1
size: few
V: TRBV12-3/TRBV12-4
DNA: TGTGCCAGCAGCCCAGGAGTTTCAGAAAAGAAAGGGTTCTTC
CDR3: CASSPGVSEKKGFF

D: TRBD1
J: TRBJ1-1
size: NA
V: TRBV9
DNA: TGTGCCAGCAGCGTAGTAGCAGGGGGTGGCACTGAAGCTTTCTTT
CDR3: CASSVVAGGGTEAFF

D: NA
J: TRBJ2-7
size: NA
V: TRBV18
DNA: TGTGCCAGCTCACCCCTACCGCAGCGTACGGAAGAGCAGTACTTC
CDR3: CASSPLPQRTEEQYF

D: NA
J: TRBJ1-2
size: few
V: TRBV12-3/TRBV12-4
DNA: TGTGCCAGCAGTGTCGGACAGTACGGCTACACCTTC
CDR3: CASSVGQYGYTF

D: TRBD1
J: TRBJ2-3
size: few
V: TRBV29-1
DNA: TGCAGCTCAACGGGACAGTTCACAGATACGCAGTATTTT
CDR3: CSSTGQFTDTQYF

D: TRBD2
J: TRBJ2-4
size: many
V: TRBV29-1
DNA: TGCAGCGTCGACGCGGGAGAAAACATTCAGTACTTC
CDR3: CSVDAGENIQYF

D: NA
J: TRBJ2-5
size: NA
V: TRBV30
DNA: TGTGCCTGGAGTGTAACTGCAGCGTACGAGACCCAGTACTTC
CDR3: CAWSVTAAYETQYF

D: NA
J: TRBJ2-3
size: few
V: TRBV7-2
DNA: TGTGCCAGCAGCTACCGACGACTAGATACGCAGTATTTT
CDR3: CASSYRRLDTQYF

D: TRBD2
J: TRBJ2-1
size: NA
V: TRBV24-1
DNA: TGTGCCACCAGTAACAGCGGCGGGAGCGGGAATGAGCAGTTCTTC
CDR3: CATSNSGGSGNEQFF

D: TRBD2
J: TRBJ2-1
size: NA
V: TRBV20-1
DNA: TGCAGTGCTAGCCCGCTAGCGGGAGGGCCAGATAATGAGCAGTTCTTC
CDR3: CSASPLAGGPDNEQFF

D: NA
J: TRBJ2-6
size: NA
V: TRBV6-1
DNA: TGTGCCAGCAGCCCCGGTTCAGGGATGGGTGGGGCCAACGTCCTGACTTTC
CDR3: CASSPGSGMGGANVLTF

D: NA
J: TRBJ2-5
size: few
V: TRBV7-8
DNA: TGTGCCAGCAGCCCGCCGGACGAGACCCAGTACTTC
CDR3: CASSPPDETQYF

D: TRBD2
J: TRBJ2-3
size: NA
V: TRBV20-1
DNA: TGCAGTGCCTCAAAGGGACTAGCGGGGGTAGATACGCAGTATTTT
CDR3: CSASKGLAGVDTQYF